This TCR beta chain was obtained from a study of Ad26.COV2.S vaccination and SARS-CoV-2 variants. Treatment meaning: some 19 received Ad26.COV2.S at low or high dose, single or two shots; 5 received placebo; per-sample allocation not given. Vaccine and placebo recipients were sampled on day 63 after the first injection. An adult of 18-55 years in Boston served as donor. An Ad26 vector was used to express Wuhan-strain SARS-CoV-2 spike as the vaccine. The method was immunoSEQ multiplex PCR; TCRdb's version includes in-frame clones alone and lacks a portion of them. The sample contains 350,000 to 400,000 clones, 88% of which appear only once. Overall study findings and caveats: Responses of spike-specific T cells (both CD8+ and CD4+) reportedly showed substantial breadth after vaccination.

To note about this clone: As yet, its antigen is unknown.

The receptor was derived from a person between 18 and 59 years old who received the Ad26.COV2.S COVID-19 vaccine or a placebo. The source material was peripheral blood, sampled in a trial of Ad26.COV2.S vaccine versus placebo.

This chain's CDR3 is CASRLRTGHTEAFF. The CDR3 coding sequence is TGTGCCAGTAGACTTCGGACAGGTCACACTGAAGCTTTCTTT. The chain is built from TRBV19 and TRBJ1-1; TRBD1 aligns across 7 bases. Germline trimming cut 6 bases from V and 3 bases from J; bases unmatched to any gene: 7. Germline V gene lookup returns CDR1 LNHDA and CDR2 SQIVND (reference sequence). CDR3 length equals 14 residues.